The 19 T cell receptor beta chains below were found in one sample sequenced in a study of blood T cell repertoires in COVID-19. Profiling relied on immunoSEQ multiplex PCR, and the TCRdb table lists in-frame clones only, not all of them. This sample has about 110,000 clones; nearly 90% occur once, and the top ten carry over 6.5%. Input material: peripheral blood. These receptors all come from a woman aged 70 to 79 who had recovered from COVID-19.

This clone was observed a handful of times. The chain joins TRBV7-2 to TRBJ1-3; D is ambiguous. The CDR3 contains 15 residues. Trimming shortened V by 5 bases and J by 0 bases, and 11 bases separated the two germline ends. Germline V CDR1 and CDR2: SGHTA, FQGNSA. CDR3 sequence: CASSPFGSSGNTIYF. In DNA form, the CDR3 reads TGTGCCAGCAGCCCGTTTGGGAGCTCTGGAAACACCATATATTTT.

This clone appeared a few times. J is TRBJ1-1 and V is TRBV2; 9 bases align to TRBD1. Looked up from germline, CDR1 is SNHLY and CDR2 is FYNNEI. With 10 bases clipped from V and 1 base from J, the junction kept 4 bases outside the gene matches. The CDR3 is 13 amino acids. The CDR3 DNA reads as TGTGCCACCTACAGGGGGCAGAACACTGAAGCTTTCTTT. Amino acid sequence: CATYRGQNTEAFF.

V usage is TRBV5-8 and J usage is TRBJ2-5; 7 bases are a match to TRBD1. From germline, CDR1 is SGHTS and CDR2 YDEGEE. There are 13 residues in the CDR3. Trimming cost V 3 bases and J 7 bases; bases outside gene matches: 6. CDR3 amino acids: CASSYRGPATQYF. DNA for the CDR3: TGTGCCAGCAGCTATAGGGGGCCCGCGACCCAGTACTTC.

The chain links TRBV27 to TRBJ2-1; 9 nucleotides align to TRBD2. The CDR3 is made up of 23 amino acids. CDR1 is MNHEY and CDR2 is SMNVEV in the germline V gene (reference sequence). J was trimmed by 0 bases and V by 0 bases; bases with no gene match: 21. This CDR3 is CASSLSRIGSGSPKGSSYNEQFF. CDR3 nucleotide sequence: TGTGCCAGCAGTTTATCCCGAATCGGTAGCGGGAGTCCCAAGGGGAGCTCCTACAATGAGCAGTTCTTC.

This chain connects TRBV4-3 to TRBJ2-1; 12 nucleotides agree with TRBD2. Germline V CDR1 and CDR2: LGHNA, YSLEER. This CDR3 region has 18 residues. The V gene end was trimmed by 5 bases and the J gene end by 7 bases; junction bases not matched to a gene: 15. The CDR3 DNA sequence: TGCGCCAGCAGCAAACGGACTAGCGGGGCCCTCGGGGAGAATGAGCAGTTCTTC. Translating it yields CASSKRTSGALGENEQFF.

This sequence joins TRBV12-2 and TRBJ2-3; the table calls TRBD1, which could not be checked here. TRBV12-2 counts as a pseudogene. The length of the CDR3 is 16 residues. CDR3 residues: CASRSVTHSSTDTQYF. CDR3 DNA: TGTGCAAGTCGCTCCGTCACACATTCTAGCACAGATACGCAGTATTTT.

Here the CDR3 DNA reads TGTGCCAGCAGCCCCGGGGTTGAAGCTTTCTTT. Amino acids: CASSPGVEAFF. The chain carries TRBV7-2 and TRBJ1-1; D is ambiguous. Trimming removed 5 bases at V and 7 bases at J, with 8 bases between. Per germline, CDR1 SGHTA and CDR2 FQGNSA. CDR3 length equals 11 residues.

CDR3 amino acids: CASSYVGGVETQYF. CDR3 sequence (DNA): TGTGCCAGCAGTTACGTCGGGGGAGTGGAGACCCAGTACTTC. This sequence joins TRBV6-2 or TRBV6-3 and TRBJ2-5, with D possibly being TRBD2 (6 bases). This CDR3 is 14 amino acids long. Per germline, CDR1 MNHEY and CDR2 SVGEGT. Between the trimmed V and J ends, which lost 2 bases and 5 bases, there was a span of 12 bases.

Turning to this clone: The sample carries other DNA sequences with the same CDR3. The V and J genes are TRBV6-5 and TRBJ1-1, with D tentatively TRBD1 (5 bases). The CDR3 is 13 amino acids. Per germline, CDR1 MNHEY and CDR2 SVGAGI. Deletions cut 0 bases from V and 5 bases from J, with 7 bases between. For the CDR3, the DNA is TGTGCCAGCAGTTACTCCGGGGGTACTGAAGCTTTCTTT. It is translated as CASSYSGGTEAFF.

This clone was seen only a few times. The chain links TRBV6-1 to TRBJ1-1, with TRBD1 as a possible D gene (6 bases). V shed 0 bases and J shed 4 bases, with 12 bases lying between them. Germline CDR1 is MNHNS and CDR2 is SASEGT. There are 15 residues in the CDR3. CDR3: CASSEAGGPGTEAFF. The CDR3 bases are TGTGCCAGCAGTGAAGCGGGGGGGCCCGGCACTGAAGCTTTCTTT.

The rearrangement joins TRBV7-9 to TRBJ2-7; TRBD2 agrees at 15 bases. The CDR3 extends over 18 amino acids. Germline V gene lookup returns CDR1 SEHNR and CDR2 FQNEAQ (reference sequence). Trimming at V came to 5 bases and at J to 6 bases, leaving 14 bases not matched to a gene. The chain's CDR3 is CASSPAGLAGGYLGEQYF. For the CDR3, the DNA is TGTGCCAGCAGCCCAGCGGGACTAGCGGGGGGCTACTTGGGCGAGCAGTACTTC.

The chain is built from TRBV24-1 and TRBJ2-1, with 10 bases that match TRBD2. J was trimmed by 6 bases and V by 1 base; bases with no gene match: 11. This CDR3 is built from 18 residues. Germline CDR1 KGHDR, CDR2 SFDVKD. The CDR3 sequence: CATSDFGEAGGFINEQFF. In DNA, the CDR3 is TGTGCCACCAGTGATTTTGGAGAAGCGGGGGGGTTTATCAATGAGCAGTTCTTC.

The chain uses TRBV2 and TRBJ2-7, with unresolved D. The V end was cut by 6 bases, the J end by 2 bases, with 8 bases between. Germline V CDR1 and CDR2: SNHLY, FYNNEI. The CDR3 has 12 amino acids. The CDR3 sequence is CASSRQTYEQYF. CDR3 nucleotide sequence: TGTGCCAGCAGCCGCCAGACCTACGAGCAGTACTTC.

The chain carries TRBV6-5 and TRBJ1-5; a possible D gene is TRBD1 (5 bases). The CDR3 is made up of 15 amino acids. V was trimmed by 10 bases and J by 1 base, leaving 17 bases between them. Germline CDR1 reads MNHEY; CDR2 reads SVGAGI. The CDR3: CATNLIRGSNQPQHF. The CDR3 nucleotides are TGTGCCACCAACCTTATTCGGGGGAGCAATCAGCCCCAGCATTTT.

The V and J genes are TRBV5-1 and TRBJ2-1; D call uncertain. In germline, CDR1 is SGHRS, CDR2 YFSETQ. There are 18 residues in the CDR3. The V end was cut by 2 bases, the J end by 9 bases, with 27 bases between. For the CDR3, the DNA is TGCGCCAGCAGCTTACAACCCCGAACACGTAGCAACCGTGGTGAGCAGTTCTTC. It is translated as CASSLQPRTRSNRGEQFF.

The V call is TRBV2, the J call TRBJ1-1, with D possibly being TRBD1 (5 bases). This CDR3 spans 13 amino acids. V gave up 1 base and J gave up 7 bases, with 10 bases separating them. The germline V gene has CDR1 SNHLY and CDR2 FYNNEI. The CDR3 DNA follows: TGTGCCAGCAGTGAAGGCGGCAGGGTTGAAGCTTTCTTT. Its translation: CASSEGGRVEAFF.

The rearrangement links TRBV28 to TRBJ2-6, with D unclear. Trimming removed 7 bases from V and 4 bases from J, with 5 bases in between. The CDR3 spans 12 residues. Germline CDR1 reads MDHEN; CDR2 reads SYDVKM. DNA of the CDR3: TGTGCCAGCAACTCCGGGGCCAACGTCCTGACTTTC. Its protein product is CASNSGANVLTF.

V and J are TRBV27 and TRBJ2-1; 7 bases agree with TRBD2. Trimming cost V 5 bases and J 4 bases; bases outside gene matches: 14. This CDR3 spans 17 amino acids. Germline CDR1 is MNHEY and CDR2 is SMNVEV (reference sequence). This CDR3 is CASSPWGGSSSYNEQFF. CDR3 sequence (DNA): TGTGCCAGCAGTCCATGGGGCGGGAGCTCCTCTTACAATGAGCAGTTCTTC.

J is TRBJ2-6 and V is TRBV5-1; D is possibly TRBD2 (5 bases). Germline V CDR1 and CDR2: SGHRS, YFSETQ. The V end lost 1 base, the J end lost 0 bases, and 11 bases lay between the germline ends. This CDR3 has 17 amino acids. DNA for the CDR3: TGCGCCAGCAGCTTGTACCCCCGGGACTCTGGGGCCAACGTCCTGACTTTC. It translates to CASSLYPRDSGANVLTF.